This TCR beta chain originates from a study of blood T cell repertoires in COVID-19. Whole-study context: The origin of the acute and convalescent COVID-19 samples was the United States, Italy and Spain. T cells, B-cell-depleted T cells, or PBMCs supplied cDNA or gDNA.

Seattle-derived patients entered the study during active infection and were followed longitudinally. As originally analysed: From reference gene primer amplification, estimates of nucleated cell counts were derived. Data came from immunoSEQ multiplex PCR; TCRdb stores just in-frame clones and leaves some out. V and J calls and clone size follow that table, whereas D and trimming were derived from the DNA. The sample includes under 200,000 clones, under 90% of them seen just once. Concerning this clone itself: This sample also contains other DNA sequences that code for the same CDR3.

Germline V CDR1 and CDR2: SGHAT, FQNNGV. There are 17 residues in the CDR3. V was shortened by 5 bases and J by 1 base, with 17 bases between the two germline ends. The chain has TRBV11-2 and TRBJ2-2, with D maybe TRBD2 (8 bases). The sample was peripheral blood. The TCR was taken from a woman between 65 and 79 years old with COVID-19, enrolled during active disease. The DNA of the CDR3 is TGTGCCAGCAGCCCCAGGGGGGCGGGGGGGAACACCGGGGAGCTGTTTTTT. Protein product: CASSPRGAGGNTGELFF.